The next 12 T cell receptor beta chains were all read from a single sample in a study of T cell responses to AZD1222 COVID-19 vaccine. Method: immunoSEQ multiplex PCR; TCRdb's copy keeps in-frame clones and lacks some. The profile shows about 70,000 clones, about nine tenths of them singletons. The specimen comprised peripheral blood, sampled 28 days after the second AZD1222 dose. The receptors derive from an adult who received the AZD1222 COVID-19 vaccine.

CDR3 nucleotides: TGCGCCAGCACCTGGACTAGCGGGAGAACAAACGAGCAGTACTTC. It codes for CASTWTSGRTNEQYF. V usage is TRBV5-1 and J usage is TRBJ2-7, with 13 bases identical to TRBD2. Germline V gene sequence: CDR1 SGHRS, CDR2 YFSETQ. CDR3 length: 15 residues. The V gene end was trimmed by 6 bases and the J gene end by 5 bases; junction bases not matched to a gene: 8.

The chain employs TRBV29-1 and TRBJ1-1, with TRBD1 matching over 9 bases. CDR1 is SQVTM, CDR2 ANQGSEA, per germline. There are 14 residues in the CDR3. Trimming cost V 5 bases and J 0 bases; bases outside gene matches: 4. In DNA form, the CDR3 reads TGCAGCGTTAAACAGGGGGCGATGAACACTGAAGCTTTCTTT. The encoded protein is CSVKQGAMNTEAFF.

The CDR3 reads CAISESDITAQHF. CDR3 DNA sequence: TGTGCCATCAGTGAGTCGGACATCACAGCCCAGCATTTT. This rearrangement joins TRBV10-3 to TRBJ1-5, with a tentative D call TRBD1 (5 bases). The germline V and J ends were trimmed by 0 bases and 11 bases, with 11 bases remaining between them. Germline V gives CDR1 ENHRY, CDR2 SYGVKD. This CDR3 has 13 residues.

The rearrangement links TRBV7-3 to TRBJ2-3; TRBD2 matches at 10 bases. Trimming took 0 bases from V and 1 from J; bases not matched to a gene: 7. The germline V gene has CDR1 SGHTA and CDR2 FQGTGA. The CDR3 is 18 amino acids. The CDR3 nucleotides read TGTGCCAGCAGCTTAACCCATCTAGCGGGAGTTGGCACAGATACGCAGTATTTT. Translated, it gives CASSLTHLAGVGTDTQYF.

Written as DNA, the CDR3 is TGTGCCAGCAGCCCTTATACTGACCGGGACTTCACTGAAGCTTTCTTT. It encodes CASSPYTDRDFTEAFF. This chain links TRBV3-1 (or the pseudogene TRBV3-2) with TRBJ1-1, with D perhaps TRBD1 (5 bases). The germline V gene has CDR1 LGHDT and CDR2 YNNKEL (reference sequence). This CDR3 spans 16 amino acids. Between the trimmed V and J ends, which lost 4 bases and 4 bases, there was a span of 19 bases.

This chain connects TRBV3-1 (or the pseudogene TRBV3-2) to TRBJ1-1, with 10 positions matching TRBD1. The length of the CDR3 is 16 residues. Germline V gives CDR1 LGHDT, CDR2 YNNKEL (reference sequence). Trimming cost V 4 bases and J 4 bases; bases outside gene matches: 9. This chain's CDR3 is CASSLGTGESGTEAFF. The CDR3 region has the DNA TGTGCCAGCAGCCTCGGGACAGGGGAAAGTGGCACTGAAGCTTTCTTT.

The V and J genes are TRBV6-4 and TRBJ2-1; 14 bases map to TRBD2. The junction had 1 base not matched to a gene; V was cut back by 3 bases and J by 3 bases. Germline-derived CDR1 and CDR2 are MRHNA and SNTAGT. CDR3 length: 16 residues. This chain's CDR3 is CASSDGTSGSYNEQFF. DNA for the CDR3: TGTGCCAGCAGTGATGGGACTAGCGGGAGCTACAATGAGCAGTTCTTC.

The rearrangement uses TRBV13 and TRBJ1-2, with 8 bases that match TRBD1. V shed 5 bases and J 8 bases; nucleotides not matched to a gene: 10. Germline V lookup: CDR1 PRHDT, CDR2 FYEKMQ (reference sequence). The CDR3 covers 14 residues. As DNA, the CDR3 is TGTGCCAGCAGCGACATGACAGGGGTTAGCGGCTACACCTTC. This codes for CASSDMTGVSGYTF.

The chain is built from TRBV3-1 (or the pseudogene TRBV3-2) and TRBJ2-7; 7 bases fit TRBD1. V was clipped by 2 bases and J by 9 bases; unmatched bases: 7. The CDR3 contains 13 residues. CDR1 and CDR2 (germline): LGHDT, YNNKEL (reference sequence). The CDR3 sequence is CASSQQTGLGQYF. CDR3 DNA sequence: TGTGCCAGCAGCCAACAGACAGGGCTTGGGCAGTACTTC.

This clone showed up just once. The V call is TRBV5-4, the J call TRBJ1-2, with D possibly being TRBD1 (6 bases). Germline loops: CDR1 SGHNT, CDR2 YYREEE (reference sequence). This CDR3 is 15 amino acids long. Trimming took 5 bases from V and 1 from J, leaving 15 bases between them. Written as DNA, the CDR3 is TGTGCCAGCAGAACCGTTGGGGGCGGTAACTATGGCTACACCTTC. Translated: CASRTVGGGNYGYTF.

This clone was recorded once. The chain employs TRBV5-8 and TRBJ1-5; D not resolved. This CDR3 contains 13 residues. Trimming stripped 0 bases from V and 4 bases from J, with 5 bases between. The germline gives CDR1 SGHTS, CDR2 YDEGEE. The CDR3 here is CASSLVGNQPQHF. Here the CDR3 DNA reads TGTGCCAGCAGCTTGGTGGGTAATCAGCCCCAGCATTTT.

This chain's CDR3 is CASSLAFRASGRETQYF. For the CDR3, the DNA is TGTGCCAGCAGCTTGGCGTTTAGGGCTAGCGGGAGAGAGACCCAGTACTTC. The chain joins TRBV5-4 to TRBJ2-5, with 10 bases aligning to TRBD2. V lost 0 bases, J lost 4 bases, and 9 bases stayed unmatched. Germline V lookup: CDR1 SGHNT, CDR2 YYREEE (reference sequence). CDR3 size: 17 residues.